This is a list of T cell receptor beta chains from one sample in a study of immune evolution from preneoplasia to lung adenocarcinoma. The table came from immunoSEQ multiplex PCR; TCRdb's copy has only in-frame clones and leaves some out. This table has roughly 6,600 clones, over 60% appearing once. Input material: FFPE lung adenocarcinoma in situ tissue. All receptors come from a person in their sixties or seventies with lung adenocarcinoma. The CDR3 runs from the conserved cysteine through the conserved F or W. D genes are given only for firm matches. Expanded clones get a size class; other rows say once, few or many, or leave the size out.

CASSFGPLAGETQYF	TGCGCCAGCAGCTTCGGACCGCTAGCGGGGGAGACCCAGTACTTC	TRBV5-1	TRBJ2-5	once	15	TRBD2
CASSLQTVETQYF	TGTGCCAGCAGCTTACAAACAGTGGAGACCCAGTACTTC	TRBV7-9	TRBJ2-5	-	13	-
CASSVRIGTEAFF	TGTGCCAGCAGCGTAAGGATAGGCACTGAAGCTTTCTTT	TRBV9	TRBJ1-1	-	13	-
CASSFSSVGTDTQYF	TGTGCCAGCAGCTTCTCTTCAGTAGGGACAGATACGCAGTATTTT	TRBV11-2	TRBJ2-3	few	15	-
CASSRDTRNTEAFF	TGTGCCAGTAGTAGGGACACCCGGAACACTGAAGCTTTCTTT	TRBV19	TRBJ1-1	-	14	-
CASSLQRGPQETQYF	TGCGCCAGCAGCTTGCAGAGGGGGCCCCAAGAGACCCAGTACTTC	TRBV5-1	TRBJ2-5	few	15	TRBD1
CASKKGQGNNEQFF	TGTGCCAGCAAAAAGGGACAGGGGAACAATGAGCAGTTCTTC	TRBV7-6	TRBJ2-1	-	14	TRBD1
CASSADSGEQPQHF	TGTGCCAGCAGCGCGGACAGCGGGGAACAGCCCCAGCATTTT	TRBV7-9	TRBJ1-5	-	14	-
CASSRGEYEQYF	TGTGCCAGTAGCAGGGGTGAATACGAGCAGTACTTC	TRBV19	TRBJ2-7	-	12	-
CASSPQRQVLNEQFF	TGTGCCAGCAGCCCCCAGCGACAGGTCCTCAATGAGCAGTTCTTC	TRBV7-2	TRBJ2-1	few	15	-
CASRPSGGTGELFF	TGTGCCAGCAGGCCGTCAGGGGGCACCGGGGAGCTGTTTTTT	TRBV6-5	TRBJ2-2	-	14	TRBD1
CAISRTSGGGETLYF	TGTGCCATCAGCAGGACTAGCGGGGGGGGAGAGACTCTGTACTTC	TRBV10-3	TRBJ2-5	-	15	TRBD2
CASSSQQGDSYNEQFF	TGTGCCAGCAGTTCACAACAGGGAGACTCCTACAATGAGCAGTTCTTC	TRBV6-5	TRBJ2-1	-	16	-
CASNARGDTEAFF	TGTGCCAGTAACGCCCGGGGGGATACTGAAGCTTTCTTT	TRBV19	TRBJ1-1	few	13	-
CASSPTGNTIYF	TGTGCCAGCAGCCCCACTGGAAACACCATATATTTT	TRBV7-2	TRBJ1-3	-	12	-